The 19 T cell receptor beta chains reported below all come from one sample, sequenced in a study of blood T cells in healthy people across ages. Through a sample-barcoded 5' primer and a J-beta primer mix, a second PCR was run for roughly 6 to 12 cycles. TCRdb reanalysed the 5' RACE reads using MiXCR and keeps one entry per CDR3 protein. The data show about 1.7 million distinct CDR3 sequences, over 25% seen once. Sequences were obtained from blood. These receptors were obtained from a woman aged 25 to 39 in good health.

Points on this clonotype: This sequence may be a read error, since a much larger clone differs from it by one base. The chain carries TRBV12-3 or TRBV12-4 and TRBJ2-4, with TRBD2 identical over 8 bases. The CDR3 length is 12 residues. J was trimmed by 13 bases and V by 8 bases; bases with no gene match: 10. The DNA of the CDR3 is TGTGCCAGCTTAGCGGGGCTCAATGAGCAGTACTTC. It specifies CASLAGLNEQYF.

The table lists this clonotype with a count of one. The junction departs from germline at one end; a sequencing error may be responsible. CDR3 protein: CSAPSLGGGEGYIF. The CDR3 DNA reads as TGCAGTGCTCCCTCTCTTGGAGGGGGTGAAGGCTACATCTTC. The gene calls are TRBV20-1 and TRBJ1-2, with D possibly being TRBD1 (6 bases). This CDR3 has 14 amino acids. Germline V gene data show CDR1 as DFQATT and CDR2 as SNEGSKA (reference sequence).

This chain joins TRBV5-6 and TRBJ1-2; 7 bases line up with TRBD1. The CDR3 extends over 14 amino acids. The germline V gene has CDR1 SGHDT and CDR2 YYEEEE. The junction had 9 bases not matched to a gene; V was cut back by 7 bases and J by 3 bases. The CDR3 DNA follows: TGTGCCAGCCACCTCCGGGACAGCGACTATGGCTACACCTTC. This encodes CASHLRDSDYGYTF.

The V and J genes are TRBV12-3 or TRBV12-4 and TRBJ2-1, with a tentative D call TRBD2 (5 bases). Trimming shortened V by 6 bases and J by 1 base, and 13 bases separated the two germline ends. This CDR3 is built from 15 residues. The CDR3 is CASSPSSKSYNEQFF. The CDR3 coding sequence is TGTGCCAGCAGCCCTTCTAGCAAATCCTACAATGAGCAGTTCTTC.

In its sample, this clonotype was seen a few times. The V gene is TRBV6-5, the J gene TRBJ1-2; 10 nucleotides align to TRBD1. V dropped 8 bases and J dropped 6; count of bases not matched to a gene: 15. From germline, CDR1 is MNHEY and CDR2 SVGAGI. The CDR3 spans 16 residues. The CDR3 here is CASSRDRGATRDGYTF. The CDR3 DNA reads as TGTGCCAGCTCCCGGGACAGGGGCGCGACAAGGGATGGCTACACCTTC.

The CDR3 DNA reads TGCGCCAGCAGCCAAGATTTCAGGGTTTGGGGCTACACCTTC. The encoded protein is CASSQDFRVWGYTF. The rearrangement joins TRBV4-1 to TRBJ1-2; perhaps TRBD1 as D (5 bases). Germline CDR1 is MGHRA and CDR2 is YSYEKL. V was cut by 0 bases and J by 8 bases, with 13 bases left in between. The CDR3 runs to 14 residues.

This clonotype has just a few counts. This chain connects TRBV5-1 to TRBJ2-5; D possibly uses TRBD1 or TRBD2 (6 bases each). CDR3 length: 16 residues. Germline values: CDR1 SGHRS, CDR2 YFSETQ. The ends were cut back, 1 base at V and 6 bases at J, with 19 bases in the middle. CDR3 in amino acids: CASSLYQGRREKTQYF. For the CDR3, the DNA is TGCGCCAGCAGCTTGTACCAGGGGAGGAGGGAAAAGACCCAGTACTTC. Looking up the rest from reference TRBV5-1 and TRBJ2-5 gives the full variable domain: KAGVTQTPRYLIKTRGQQVTLSCSPISGHRSVSWYQQTPGQGLQFLFEYFSETQRNKGNFPGRFSGRQFSNSRSEMNVSTLELGDSALYLCASSLYQGRREKTQYFGPGTRLLVL.

The CDR3 here is CASSSLTGFYEQYF. CDR3 coding DNA: TGTGCCAGCAGTTCGCTCACAGGGTTCTACGAGCAGTACTTC. The V gene is TRBV27, the J gene TRBJ2-7, with D perhaps TRBD1 (6 bases). This CDR3 is built from 14 residues. Germline CDR1 and CDR2: MNHEY and SMNVEV (reference sequence). Trimming stripped 4 bases from V and 3 bases from J, with 13 bases between.

This chain links TRBV7-9 with TRBJ2-3, with 11 bases matching TRBD2. The CDR3 has 17 amino acids. Per the germline V gene, CDR1 is SEHNR and CDR2 is FQNEAQ (reference sequence). With V trimmed by 4 bases and J by 2 bases, 8 bases remained unmatched. The CDR3 sequence: CASSWGTSGGNTDTQYF. The CDR3 region has the DNA TGTGCCAGCAGCTGGGGAACTAGCGGGGGTAACACAGATACGCAGTATTTT.

This clonotype was counted a few times. The chain recombines TRBV3-1 with TRBJ2-1; 12 bases fit TRBD2. The length of the CDR3 is 16 residues. V shed 1 base and J 8 bases; nucleotides not matched to a gene: 6. In germline, CDR1 is LGHDT, CDR2 YNNKEL (reference sequence). The CDR3 nucleotides read TGTGCCAGCAGCCAAGGTCTAGCGGGGGGGCTTCATGAGCAGTTCTTC. Protein sequence: CASSQGLAGGLHEQFF.

About this clonotype itself: A single base separates this from a much larger clone, so it may be a read error. The V and J genes are TRBV10-3 and TRBJ1-2; a weak D match, TRBD1 (6 bases). Trimming pared 4 bases from V and 5 bases from J, leaving 14 bases between. From germline, CDR1 is ENHRY and CDR2 SYGVKD. The CDR3 runs 14 residues. The CDR3 DNA is TGTGCCATCAGTGGTACAGGGCATAGGTATGGCTACACCTTC. It yields the protein CAISGTGHRYGYTF.

The chain has TRBV24-1 and TRBJ2-7; tentative D call: TRBD1 (5 bases). The DNA end favors TRBJ2-4, so the J call may be wrong. The CDR3 is made up of 15 amino acids. Germline V gene data show CDR1 as KGHDR and CDR2 as SFDVKD. The CDR3 bases are TGTGCCACCAGTGCCAGCAGCTTAGGGGAAAACATTCAGTACTTC. This gives the protein CATSASSLGENIQYF.

This clonotype was seen more than once but under ten times. The J gene is TRBJ2-3, the V gene TRBV6-1; D unclear. From germline, CDR1 is MNHNS and CDR2 SASEGT. The ends were cut back, 4 bases at V and 1 base at J, with 9 bases in the middle. The CDR3 sequence is 14 residues long. The DNA of the CDR3 is TGTGCCAGCAGTGTGTTCCAGGGCACAGATACGCAGTATTTT. Its translation is CASSVFQGTDTQYF.

V gene TRBV29-1 combines with J gene TRBJ1-2; D gene uncertain. V dropped 4 bases and J dropped 8 bases, with 11 bases sitting between them. The germline V gene has CDR1 SQVTM and CDR2 ANQGSEA. CDR3 length equals 11 residues. In DNA form, the CDR3 reads TGCAGCGTTGCCACCGGGCGGGGCTACACCTTC. Protein sequence: CSVATGRGYTF.

CDR3 region: CASSFSSGGVDEQFF. CDR3 nucleotide sequence: TGCGCCAGCAGCTTTTCTAGCGGGGGGGTCGATGAGCAGTTCTTC. The chain combines TRBV5-1 with TRBJ2-1; TRBD2 aligns across 12 bases. Looked up from germline, CDR1 is SGHRS and CDR2 is YFSETQ. This CDR3 is built from 15 residues. V shed 2 bases, J shed 8 bases, and the junction held 5 bases outside the gene matches.

The V call is TRBV5-1, the J call TRBJ2-5, with a tentative D call TRBD1 (6 bases). The germline gives CDR1 SGHRS, CDR2 YFSETQ. Trimming shortened V by 4 bases and J by 6 bases, and 22 bases separated the two germline ends. The CDR3 length is 16 residues. Here the CDR3 reads CASSRPSSGVRQTQYF. The CDR3 DNA reads as TGCGCCAGCAGCCGGCCGTCCTCAGGGGTGAGGCAGACCCAGTACTTC.

The V gene is TRBV3-1, the J gene TRBJ2-3; D is undetermined. CDR1 and CDR2 (germline): LGHDT, YNNKEL (reference sequence). The CDR3 is 13 residues long. Deletions cut 0 bases from V and 5 bases from J, with 6 bases between. The CDR3 DNA is TGTGCCAGCAGCCAAGATGTCGGAGATACGCAGTATTTT. Translating it yields CASSQDVGDTQYF.

This clonotype has a single count. This may be a read error, as it is one base from a much larger clone. The chain links TRBV9 to TRBJ2-5; D gene ambiguous. This CDR3 has 13 residues. CDR1 is SGDLS, CDR2 YYNGEE, per germline. The CDR3 DNA sequence: TGTGCCAGCAGCGTGGGTTTGCGAGAGACCCTGTACTTC. The encoded protein is CASSVGLRETLYF.

Many counts were recorded for this clonotype. The chain is built from TRBV10-3 and TRBJ2-5; D gene uncertain. Trimming took 3 bases from V and 4 from J, leaving 9 bases between them. Germline V gene sequence: CDR1 ENHRY, CDR2 SYGVKD. This CDR3 region has 13 residues. CDR3: CAISDHKGETQYF. The CDR3 DNA reads TGTGCCATCAGTGATCATAAGGGAGAGACCCAGTACTTC.